This T cell receptor (beta chain) comes out of a study of blood T cells in healthy people across ages. Trimming cost V 3 bases and J 2 bases; bases outside gene matches: 4. The germline gives CDR1 KGHDR, CDR2 SFDVKD. The CDR3 contains 17 residues. Sample-barcoded 5' priming and a J-beta primer mix drove a second PCR of about 6 to 12 cycles. TCRdb reanalysed the 5' RACE reads using MiXCR and keeps one entry per CDR3 protein. The data contain 1.5 million to 2 million distinct CDR3 sequences, roughly 43% of them seen just once; the ten biggest clones take up 23%. This TCR was sampled from a human donor in good health. The chain couples TRBV24-1 to TRBJ2-3; 13 nucleotides align to TRBD2. Sequenced sample: blood. The CDR3 sequence: CATSDPGLAGDTDTQYF. The CDR3 region has the DNA TGTGCCACCAGTGATCCCGGACTAGCGGGGGACACAGATACGCAGTATTTT.